These 30 T cell receptor beta chains share one sample of origin, sequenced in a study of cytomegalovirus exposure and HLA in healthy donors. PCR involved 60 Vbeta and 13 Jbeta primers. Clones were sequenced by immunoSEQ multiplex PCR, and TCRdb holds only the in-frame ones, with some missing. The repertoire holds some 150,000 clones, with roughly 68% as singletons. The sequenced sample consisted of PBMCs. The receptor source for this set is a man aged 55 to 69 in good health and CMV-seronegative.

The chain uses TRBV20-1 and TRBJ2-7, with D possibly matching TRBD1 (5 bases). V shed 5 bases and J shed 6 bases, with 11 bases lying between them. The CDR3 spans 11 residues. Germline V gene data show CDR1 as DFQATT and CDR2 as SNEGSKA (reference sequence). The CDR3 nucleotides read TGCAGTGCTTTCGACAGCCTCGAGCAGTACTTC. This translates into CSAFDSLEQYF.

The rearrangement uses TRBV30 and TRBJ1-1, with TRBD1 matching 8 bases. This CDR3 region has 15 residues. Per the germline V gene, CDR1 is GTSNPN and CDR2 is SVGIG (reference sequence). Trimming at V came to 1 base and at J to 3 bases, leaving 7 bases not matched to a gene. CDR3 amino acids: CAWSERTGWDTEAFF. The CDR3 nucleotides are TGTGCCTGGAGTGAACGGACAGGGTGGGACACTGAAGCTTTCTTT.

The V gene is TRBV28, the J gene TRBJ2-5, with D possibly being TRBD2 (5 bases). This CDR3 spans 15 amino acids. From germline, CDR1 is MDHEN and CDR2 SYDVKM. V was pared by 1 base and J by 0 bases, with 9 bases between. This chain's CDR3 is CASSLFRLNQETQYF. The CDR3 nucleotides are TGTGCCAGCAGTTTATTTCGACTAAACCAAGAGACCCAGTACTTC.

This clone has more than one count but fewer than ten. The genes are TRBV30 and TRBJ2-7; no definite D call. The V gene's germline CDR1 is GTSNPN and CDR2 SVGIG (reference sequence). The CDR3 runs 12 residues. The CDR3 protein is CGLAVSSYEQYF. In DNA form, the CDR3 reads TGTGGACTGGCAGTTAGCTCCTACGAGCAGTACTTC.

The chain carries TRBV27 and TRBJ2-7; TRBD2 is a possible D gene (5 bases). V lost 3 bases and J lost 0, with 12 bases in between. The CDR3 length is 15 residues. The germline CDR1 and CDR2 sequences are MNHEY and SMNVEV (reference sequence). This CDR3 is CASSFEAVSSYEQYF. CDR3 coding DNA: TGTGCCAGCAGTTTCGAAGCGGTAAGCTCCTACGAGCAGTACTTC.

This sequence joins TRBV18 and TRBJ1-5, with unresolved D. The V and J ends lost 2 bases and 5 bases respectively, with 4 bases between them. Germline CDR1 and CDR2: KGHSH and LQKENI. The CDR3 consists of 12 residues. The CDR3 is CASSPEDQPQHF. In nucleotides, the CDR3 is TGTGCCAGCTCACCAGAGGATCAGCCCCAGCATTTT.

The rearrangement links TRBV30 to TRBJ1-3; possibly TRBD1 for D (5 bases). V was pared by 2 bases and J by 2 bases, with 10 bases between. The CDR3 extends over 14 amino acids. CDR1 GTSNPN and CDR2 SVGIG come from the germline V gene (reference sequence). The CDR3 bases are TGTGCCTGGAGTTCCGGGGGAACTGGAAACACCATATATTTT. Translated, it gives CAWSSGGTGNTIYF.

Only one count was recorded for this clone. This chain joins TRBV4-2 and TRBJ2-2, with TRBD2 matching 9 bases. Per the germline V gene, CDR1 is LGHNA and CDR2 is YNFKEQ. There are 16 residues in the CDR3. J lost 7 bases, V lost 0 bases, and 6 bases had no gene match. The CDR3 DNA reads as TGTGCCAGCAGCCAAGAGACCGGGACTAGCATCGGGGAGCTGTTTTTT. Translated: CASSQETGTSIGELFF.

The chain combines TRBV30 with TRBJ2-1; no reliable D call. V gave up 2 bases and J gave up 5 bases, with 7 bases separating them. The CDR3 is 12 residues long. Germline CDR1 GTSNPN, CDR2 SVGIG (reference sequence). As DNA, the CDR3 is TGTGCCTGGAGTACGTCAGACAATGAGCAGTTCTTC. It yields the protein CAWSTSDNEQFF. Full variable domain (rest looked up from reference TRBV30 and TRBJ2-1): SQTIHQWPATLVQPVGSPLSLECTVEGTSNPNLYWYRQAAGRGLQLLFYSVGIGQISSEVPQNLSASRPQDRQFILSSKKLLLSDSGFYLCAWSTSDNEQFFGPGTRLTVL.

The V call is TRBV5-6, the J call TRBJ1-4, with D perhaps matching TRBD1 (6 bases). CDR1 is SGHDT, CDR2 YYEEEE, per germline. The CDR3 loop spans 14 amino acids. V lost 4 bases and J lost 8, with 15 bases in between. CDR3 protein: CASSLGAGDEKLFF. The CDR3 nucleotides read TGTGCCAGCAGCCTGGGGGCAGGGGACGAAAAACTGTTTTTT.

This chain's CDR3 is CASSPPRGGTGELFF. The CDR3 DNA reads TGTGCCAGCTCACCTCCTCGGGGGGGCACCGGGGAGCTGTTTTTT. V usage is TRBV18 and J usage is TRBJ2-2, with 8 bases aligning to TRBD2. Trimming cost V 3 bases and J 4 bases; bases outside gene matches: 4. Germline lookup yields CDR1 KGHSH and CDR2 LQKENI. The CDR3 contains 15 residues.

This clone has a handful of counts. The rearrangement joins TRBV5-1 to TRBJ1-1, with 9 bases fitting TRBD1. CDR1 SGHRS and CDR2 YFSETQ come from the germline V gene. This CDR3 is built from 14 residues. V shed 6 bases and J 1 base; nucleotides not matched to a gene: 4. CDR3 loop: CASTWTGENTEAFF. In DNA form, the CDR3 reads TGCGCCAGCACATGGACAGGGGAGAACACTGAAGCTTTCTTT.

The gene calls are TRBV27 and TRBJ2-3, with 8 positions matching TRBD2. Losses at the gene ends were 4 bases for V and 7 bases for J; bases not matched to a gene: 7. Germline V gene lookup returns CDR1 MNHEY and CDR2 SMNVEV (reference sequence). The CDR3 totals 14 residues. The CDR3 is CASSSQRERNTQYF. CDR3 bases: TGTGCCAGCAGTTCCCAGCGGGAGCGGAATACGCAGTATTTT.

The CDR3 DNA follows: TGTGCCAGCAGGGACAGGACTAACACCGGGGAGCTGTTTTTT. Encoded protein: CASRDRTNTGELFF. V gene TRBV2 combines with J gene TRBJ2-2; the match to TRBD1 covers 7 bases. V lost 6 bases, J lost 2 bases, and 3 bases stayed unmatched. CDR3 length: 14 residues. Germline CDR1 SNHLY, CDR2 FYNNEI.

The rearrangement joins TRBV19 to TRBJ2-2, with 12 positions matching TRBD2. Germline V CDR1 and CDR2: LNHDA, SQIVND (reference sequence). With 5 bases clipped from V and 5 bases from J, the junction kept 9 bases outside the gene matches. This CDR3 region has 17 residues. The CDR3 reads CASSPRLAGVRTGELFF. In nucleotides, the CDR3 is TGTGCCAGTAGTCCGAGACTAGCGGGAGTAAGAACCGGGGAGCTGTTTTTT.

J is TRBJ2-7 and V is TRBV11-2, with 8 bases matching TRBD1. The CDR3 is 17 residues long. V lost 5 bases, J lost 2 bases, and 14 bases stayed unmatched. Per the germline V gene, CDR1 is SGHAT and CDR2 is FQNNGV. The CDR3 bases are TGTGCCAGCAGCGGCGGTTTCCCCGGACAGGGAGCCTACGAGCAGTACTTC. This codes for CASSGGFPGQGAYEQYF.

The CDR3 reads CACPDRGSNYGYTF. CDR3 bases: TGTGCCTGTCCGGACAGGGGAAGTAACTATGGCTACACCTTC. This chain joins TRBV30 and TRBJ1-2; 9 bases agree with TRBD1. The CDR3 is made up of 14 amino acids. The V segment lost 6 bases and the J segment 1 base; nucleotides outside the gene matches: 6. CDR1 GTSNPN and CDR2 SVGIG come from the germline V gene (reference sequence).

V usage is TRBV5-6 and J usage is TRBJ1-3; perhaps TRBD1 as D (5 bases). Trimming left V 5 bases short and J 0 bases short, with 12 bases between. Germline V gene data show CDR1 as SGHDT and CDR2 as YYEEEE. CDR3 size: 15 residues. The CDR3 DNA is TGTGCCAGCAGACGACAGACTTTCTCTGGAAACACCATATATTTT. This sequence encodes CASRRQTFSGNTIYF. Full variable domain (outside the CDR3, taken from reference TRBV5-6 and TRBJ1-3): DAGVTQSPTHLIKTRGQQVTLRCSPKSGHDTVSWYQQALGQGPQFIFQYYEEEERQRGNFPDRFSGHQFPNYSSELNVNALLLGDSALYLCASRRQTFSGNTIYFGEGSWLTVV.

The J gene is TRBJ2-1, the V gene TRBV6-6; 8 bases line up with TRBD1. The V gene's germline CDR1 is MNHNY and CDR2 SVGAGI (reference sequence). CDR3 size: 16 residues. V lost 5 bases to trimming and J lost 8 bases; unmatched junction nucleotides: 14. The CDR3 reads CASSVSGGKLYDEQFF. DNA for the CDR3: TGTGCCAGCAGTGTCTCAGGGGGCAAGTTGTACGATGAGCAGTTCTTC.

The chain recombines TRBV29-1 with TRBJ2-5; 9 nucleotides align to TRBD1. Germline V CDR1 and CDR2: SQVTM, ANQGSEA. The trim removed 5 bases at V and 7 bases at J, leaving 8 bases unmatched. The CDR3 runs 13 residues. The CDR3 loop is CSVRDRGGRTQYF. The DNA of the CDR3 is TGCAGCGTTCGTGACAGGGGGGGTAGGACCCAGTACTTC.

The V call is TRBV7-2, the J call TRBJ2-7; TRBD2 matches at 8 bases. The CDR3 extends over 15 amino acids. V dropped 3 bases and J dropped 7; count of bases not matched to a gene: 11. Germline V lookup: CDR1 SGHTA, CDR2 FQGNSA. Here the CDR3 reads CASSFTGLGAVEQYF. The CDR3 coding sequence is TGTGCCAGCAGCTTTACGGGACTAGGAGCAGTTGAGCAGTACTTC.

The CDR3 here is CASRRLAGGGIGNEQFF. The CDR3 DNA follows: TGTGCCAGTAGGAGACTAGCGGGAGGGGGGATAGGCAATGAGCAGTTCTTC. The chain employs TRBV19 and TRBJ2-1, with 14 positions matching TRBD2. Per the germline V gene, CDR1 is LNHDA and CDR2 is SQIVND (reference sequence). The ends lost 6 bases at V and 6 bases at J; junction bases unmatched: 10. This CDR3 spans 17 amino acids.

This chain joins TRBV7-2 and TRBJ2-7, with 7 bases lining up with TRBD2. The CDR3 has 16 amino acids. The junction had 12 bases not matched to a gene; V was cut back by 3 bases and J by 4 bases. Germline CDR1 SGHTA, CDR2 FQGNSA. The CDR3, as DNA: TGTGCCAGCAGCTTGAAAACTGGACTAGTTTCATACGAGCAGTACTTC. Translating gives CASSLKTGLVSYEQYF.

In its sample, this clone was seen a few times. The chain is built from TRBV2 and TRBJ2-7; TRBD2 might be the D (5 bases). Germline assignment: CDR1 SNHLY and CDR2 FYNNEI. The CDR3 consists of 15 residues. V was trimmed by 4 bases and J by 9 bases, leaving 22 bases between them. CDR3 sequence: CASSGALEDSRRQYF. The CDR3 coding sequence is TGTGCCAGCAGTGGTGCGCTGGAGGACTCCCGGCGGCAGTACTTC.

This rearrangement joins TRBV6-6 to TRBJ1-5; TRBD1 matches 8 bases. The CDR3 runs to 15 residues. The germline gives CDR1 MNHNY, CDR2 SVGAGI (reference sequence). Trimming took 3 bases from V and 3 from J; bases not matched to a gene: 4. CDR3 sequence: CASSYNRGTNQPQHF. In DNA form, the CDR3 reads TGTGCCAGCAGTTATAACAGGGGGACCAATCAGCCCCAGCATTTT.

The chain uses TRBV28 and TRBJ2-7; unclear D gene. CDR3 length: 12 residues. CDR1 is MDHEN and CDR2 is SYDVKM in the germline V gene. Trimming pared 5 bases from V and 4 bases from J, leaving 9 bases between. The CDR3 coding sequence is TGTGCCAGCAGTCGGGTGTTATACGAGCAGTACTTC. Translating gives CASSRVLYEQYF.

The gene calls are TRBV6-1 and TRBJ1-2, with a tentative D call TRBD1 (5 bases). The V gene lost 4 bases and the J gene lost 2 bases, with 11 bases spanning the gap. From germline, CDR1 is MNHNS and CDR2 SASEGT. The CDR3 loop spans 14 amino acids. The CDR3 sequence is CASSGGWGNYGYTF. The CDR3 DNA sequence: TGTGCCAGCAGTGGTGGGTGGGGCAACTATGGCTACACCTTC.

In its sample, this clone was seen a few times. The V and J genes are TRBV18 and TRBJ1-2, with 7 bases identical to TRBD1. The CDR3 contains 15 residues. The germline V gene has CDR1 KGHSH and CDR2 LQKENI. V dropped 0 bases and J dropped 4; count of bases not matched to a gene: 5. In DNA form, the CDR3 reads TGTGCCAGCTCACCACCGGCGGGACAGTCCTATGGCTACACCTTC. Translation gives CASSPPAGQSYGYTF.

This chain joins TRBV7-9 and TRBJ2-1, with TRBD2 matching 10 bases. Germline lookup yields CDR1 SEHNR and CDR2 FQNEAQ (reference sequence). This CDR3 has 15 residues. The V and J ends lost 3 bases and 8 bases, in that order; junction bases with no gene match: 7. In DNA, the CDR3 is TGTGCCAGCAGCTTGAGGCTAGCGGGAGCCTATGAGCAGTTCTTC. It encodes CASSLRLAGAYEQFF.

CDR3 in DNA: TGTGCCAGCTCGCCGACGGGGCAGGGGAACTACGAGCAGTACTTC. Translating gives CASSPTGQGNYEQYF. The gene calls are TRBV18 and TRBJ2-7; the D gene is possibly TRBD1 (6 bases). The V and J ends lost 6 bases and 3 bases respectively, with 18 bases between them. The germline V gene encodes CDR1 KGHSH and CDR2 LQKENI. The CDR3 sequence is 15 residues long.